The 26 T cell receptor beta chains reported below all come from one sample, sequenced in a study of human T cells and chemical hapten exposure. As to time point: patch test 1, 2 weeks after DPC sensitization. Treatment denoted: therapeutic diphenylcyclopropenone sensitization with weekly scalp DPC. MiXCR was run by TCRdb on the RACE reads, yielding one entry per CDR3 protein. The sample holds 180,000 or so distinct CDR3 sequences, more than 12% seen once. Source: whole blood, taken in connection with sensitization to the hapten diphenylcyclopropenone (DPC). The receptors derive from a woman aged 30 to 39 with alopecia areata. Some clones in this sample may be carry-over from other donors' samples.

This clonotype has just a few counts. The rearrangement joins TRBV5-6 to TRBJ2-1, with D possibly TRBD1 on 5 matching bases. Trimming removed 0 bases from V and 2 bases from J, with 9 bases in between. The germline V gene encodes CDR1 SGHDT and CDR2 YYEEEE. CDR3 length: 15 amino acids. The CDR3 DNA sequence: TGTGCCAGCAGCTTGGGGCCGGACACCTACAATGAGCAGTTCTTC. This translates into CASSLGPDTYNEQFF.

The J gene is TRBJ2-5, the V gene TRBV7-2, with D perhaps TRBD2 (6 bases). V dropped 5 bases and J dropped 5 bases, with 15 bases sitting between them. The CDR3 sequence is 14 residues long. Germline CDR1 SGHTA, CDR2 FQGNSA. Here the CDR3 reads CASSRPGRGETQYF. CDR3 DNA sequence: TGTGCCAGCAGCCGGCCCGGCCGGGGGGAGACCCAGTACTTC.

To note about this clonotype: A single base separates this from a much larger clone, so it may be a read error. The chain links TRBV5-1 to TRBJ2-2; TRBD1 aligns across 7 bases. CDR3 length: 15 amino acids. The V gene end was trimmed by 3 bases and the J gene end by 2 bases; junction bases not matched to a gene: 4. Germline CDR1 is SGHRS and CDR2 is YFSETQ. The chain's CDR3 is CASSWDRLNTGELFF. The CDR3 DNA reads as TGCGCCAGCAGCTGGGACAGACTTAACACCGGGGAGCTGTTTTTT.

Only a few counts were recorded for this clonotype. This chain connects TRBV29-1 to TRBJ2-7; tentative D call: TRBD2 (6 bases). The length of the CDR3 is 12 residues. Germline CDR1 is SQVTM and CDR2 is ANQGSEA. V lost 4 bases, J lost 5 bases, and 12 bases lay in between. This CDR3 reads CSVGGGINEQYF. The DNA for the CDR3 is TGCAGCGTTGGGGGCGGGATTAACGAGCAGTACTTC.

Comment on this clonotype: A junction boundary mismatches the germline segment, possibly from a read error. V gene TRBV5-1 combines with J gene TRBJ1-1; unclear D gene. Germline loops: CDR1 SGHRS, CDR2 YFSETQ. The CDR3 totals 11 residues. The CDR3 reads CASSNWNHIRF. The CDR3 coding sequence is TGCGCCAGCAGCAATTGGAATCATATCCGTTTT. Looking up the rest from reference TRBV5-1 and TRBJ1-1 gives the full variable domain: KAGVTQTPRYLIKTRGQQVTLSCSPISGHRSVSWYQQTPGQGLQFLFEYFSETQRNKGNFPGRFSGRQFSNSRSEMNVSTLELGDSALYLCASSNWNHIRFGQGTRLTVV.

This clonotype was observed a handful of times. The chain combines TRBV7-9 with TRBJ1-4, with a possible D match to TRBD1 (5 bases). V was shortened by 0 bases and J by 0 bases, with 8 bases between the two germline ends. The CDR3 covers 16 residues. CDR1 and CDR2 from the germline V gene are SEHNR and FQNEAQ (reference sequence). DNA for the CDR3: TGTGCCAGCAGCTTAGCATTGGGGGCAACTAATGAAAAACTGTTTTTT. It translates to CASSLALGATNEKLFF.

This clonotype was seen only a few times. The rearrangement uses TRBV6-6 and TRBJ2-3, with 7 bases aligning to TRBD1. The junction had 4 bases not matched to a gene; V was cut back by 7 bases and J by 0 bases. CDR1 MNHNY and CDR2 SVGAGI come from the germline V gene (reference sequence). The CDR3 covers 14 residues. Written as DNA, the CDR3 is TGTGCCAGCACCCAGGACAGGAGCACAGATACGCAGTATTTT. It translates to CASTQDRSTDTQYF.

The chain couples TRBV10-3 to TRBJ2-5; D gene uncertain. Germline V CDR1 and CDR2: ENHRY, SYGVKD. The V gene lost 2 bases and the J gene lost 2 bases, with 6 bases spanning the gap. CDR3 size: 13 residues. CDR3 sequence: CAISERGQETQYF. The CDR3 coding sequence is TGTGCCATCAGTGAGCGTGGACAAGAGACCCAGTACTTC.

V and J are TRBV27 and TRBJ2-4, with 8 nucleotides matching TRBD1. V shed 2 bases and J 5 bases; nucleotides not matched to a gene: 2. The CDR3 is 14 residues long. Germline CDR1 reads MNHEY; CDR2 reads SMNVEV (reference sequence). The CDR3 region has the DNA TGTGCCAGCAGTTTACAGGGGGCCCAAAACATTCAGTACTTC. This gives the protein CASSLQGAQNIQYF.

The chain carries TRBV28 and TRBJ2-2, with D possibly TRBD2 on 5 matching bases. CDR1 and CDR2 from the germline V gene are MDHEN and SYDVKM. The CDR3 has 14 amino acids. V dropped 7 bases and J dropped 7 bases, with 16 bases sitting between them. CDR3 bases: TGTGCCAGCACCCATAGCGTGTCAAACGGGGAGCTGTTTTTT. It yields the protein CASTHSVSNGELFF.

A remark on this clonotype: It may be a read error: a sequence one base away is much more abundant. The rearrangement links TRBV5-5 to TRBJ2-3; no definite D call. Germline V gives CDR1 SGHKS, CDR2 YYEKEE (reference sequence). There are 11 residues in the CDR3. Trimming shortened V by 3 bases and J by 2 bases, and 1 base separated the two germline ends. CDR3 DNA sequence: TGTGCCAGCAGCTACACAGATACGCAGTATTTT. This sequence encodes CASSYTDTQYF.

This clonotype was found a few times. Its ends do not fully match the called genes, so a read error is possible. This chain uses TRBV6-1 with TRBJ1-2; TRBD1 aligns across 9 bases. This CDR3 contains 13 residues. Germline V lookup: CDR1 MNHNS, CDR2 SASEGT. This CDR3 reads CASGEQGAYGYTF. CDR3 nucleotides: TGTGCCAGCGGTGAACAGGGGGCCTATGGCTACACCTTC.

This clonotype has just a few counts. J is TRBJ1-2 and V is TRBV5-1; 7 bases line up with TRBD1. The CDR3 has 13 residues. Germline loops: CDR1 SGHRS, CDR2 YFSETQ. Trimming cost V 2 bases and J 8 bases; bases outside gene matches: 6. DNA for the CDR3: TGCGCCAGCAGCTTAAGACAGGGAGACGGCTACACCTTC. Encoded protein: CASSLRQGDGYTF.

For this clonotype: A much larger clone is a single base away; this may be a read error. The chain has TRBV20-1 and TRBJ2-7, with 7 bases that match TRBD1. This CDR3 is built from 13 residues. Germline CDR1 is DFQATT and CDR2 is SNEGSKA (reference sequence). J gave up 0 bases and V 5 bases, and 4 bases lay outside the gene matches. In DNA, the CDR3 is TGCAGTGCTGTACAGGGGTCCTCCTACGAGCAGTACTTC. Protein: CSAVQGSSYEQYF.

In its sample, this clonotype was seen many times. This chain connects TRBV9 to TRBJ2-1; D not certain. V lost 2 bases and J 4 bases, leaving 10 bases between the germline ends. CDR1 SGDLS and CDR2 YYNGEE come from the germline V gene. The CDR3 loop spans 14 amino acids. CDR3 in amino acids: CASSVRRPYNEQFF. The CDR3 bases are TGTGCCAGCAGCGTTCGTCGACCTTACAATGAGCAGTTCTTC.

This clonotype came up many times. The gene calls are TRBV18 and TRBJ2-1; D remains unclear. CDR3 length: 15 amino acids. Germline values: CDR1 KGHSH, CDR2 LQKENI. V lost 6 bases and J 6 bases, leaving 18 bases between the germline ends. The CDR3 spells CASSRTSVKGNEQFF. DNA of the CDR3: TGTGCCAGCTCCCGAACCTCGGTGAAGGGCAATGAGCAGTTCTTC.

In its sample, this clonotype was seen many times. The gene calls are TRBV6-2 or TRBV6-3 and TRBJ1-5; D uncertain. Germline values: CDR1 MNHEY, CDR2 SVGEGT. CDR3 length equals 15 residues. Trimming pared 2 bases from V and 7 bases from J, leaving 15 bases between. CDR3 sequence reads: CASSYSAITAQPQHF. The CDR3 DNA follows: TGTGCCAGCAGTTACAGTGCCATAACCGCCCAGCCCCAGCATTTT.

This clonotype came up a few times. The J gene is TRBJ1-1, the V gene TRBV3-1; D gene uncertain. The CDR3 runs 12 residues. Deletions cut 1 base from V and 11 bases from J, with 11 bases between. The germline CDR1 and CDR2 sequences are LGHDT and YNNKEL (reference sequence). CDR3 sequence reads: CASSQGPRGAFF. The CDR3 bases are TGTGCCAGCAGCCAAGGACCGAGAGGGGCTTTCTTT.

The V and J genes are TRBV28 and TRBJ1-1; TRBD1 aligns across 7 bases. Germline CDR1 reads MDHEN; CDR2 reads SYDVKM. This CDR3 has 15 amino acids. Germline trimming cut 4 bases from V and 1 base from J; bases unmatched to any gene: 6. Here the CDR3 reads CASSSPGQANTEAFF. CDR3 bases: TGTGCCAGCAGTTCCCCCGGACAGGCGAACACTGAAGCTTTCTTT.

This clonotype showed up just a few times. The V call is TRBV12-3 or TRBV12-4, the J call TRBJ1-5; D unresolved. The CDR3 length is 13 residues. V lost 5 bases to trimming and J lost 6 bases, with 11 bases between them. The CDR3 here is CASSAFEVQPQHF. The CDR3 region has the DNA TGTGCCAGCAGTGCTTTTGAAGTTCAGCCCCAGCATTTT.

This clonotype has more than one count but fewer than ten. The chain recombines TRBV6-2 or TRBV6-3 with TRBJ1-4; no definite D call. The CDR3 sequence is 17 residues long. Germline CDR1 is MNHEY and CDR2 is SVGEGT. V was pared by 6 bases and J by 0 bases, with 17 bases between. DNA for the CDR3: TGTGCCAGCAGAAACGCGGGGAACCTTGCAACTAATGAAAAACTGTTTTTT. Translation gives CASRNAGNLATNEKLFF.

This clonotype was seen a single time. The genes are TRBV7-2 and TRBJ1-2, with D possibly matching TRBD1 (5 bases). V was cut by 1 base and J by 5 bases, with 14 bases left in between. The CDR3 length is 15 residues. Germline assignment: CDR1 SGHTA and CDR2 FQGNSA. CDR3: CASSLDPGFAYGYTF. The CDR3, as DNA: TGTGCCAGCAGCTTAGATCCAGGGTTTGCGTATGGCTACACCTTC.

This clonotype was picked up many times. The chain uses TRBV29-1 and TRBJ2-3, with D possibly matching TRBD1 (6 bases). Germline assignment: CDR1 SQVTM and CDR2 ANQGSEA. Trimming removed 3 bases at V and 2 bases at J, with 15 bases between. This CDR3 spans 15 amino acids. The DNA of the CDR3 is TGCAGCGTTGATCACAGGGCCCTTCTCACAGATACGCAGTATTTT. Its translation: CSVDHRALLTDTQYF.

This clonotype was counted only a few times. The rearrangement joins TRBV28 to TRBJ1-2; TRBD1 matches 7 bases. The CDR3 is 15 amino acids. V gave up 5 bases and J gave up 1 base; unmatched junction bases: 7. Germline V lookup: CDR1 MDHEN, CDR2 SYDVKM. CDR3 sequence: CASSPTGQVNYGYTF. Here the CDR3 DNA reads TGTGCCAGCAGTCCAACTGGACAGGTTAACTATGGCTACACCTTC.

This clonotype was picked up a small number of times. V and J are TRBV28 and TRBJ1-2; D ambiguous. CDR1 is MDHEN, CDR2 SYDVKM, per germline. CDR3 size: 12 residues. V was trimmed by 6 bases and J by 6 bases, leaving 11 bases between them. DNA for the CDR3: TGTGCCAGCAGAGATACCGGGGATGGCTACACCTTC. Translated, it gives CASRDTGDGYTF.

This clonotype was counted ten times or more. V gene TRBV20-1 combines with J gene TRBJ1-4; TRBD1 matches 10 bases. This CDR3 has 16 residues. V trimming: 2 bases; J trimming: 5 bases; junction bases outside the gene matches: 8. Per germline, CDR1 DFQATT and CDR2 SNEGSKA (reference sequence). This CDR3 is CSARRGQGTENEKLFF. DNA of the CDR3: TGCAGTGCTAGAAGGGGACAGGGGACCGAAAATGAAAAACTGTTTTTT.